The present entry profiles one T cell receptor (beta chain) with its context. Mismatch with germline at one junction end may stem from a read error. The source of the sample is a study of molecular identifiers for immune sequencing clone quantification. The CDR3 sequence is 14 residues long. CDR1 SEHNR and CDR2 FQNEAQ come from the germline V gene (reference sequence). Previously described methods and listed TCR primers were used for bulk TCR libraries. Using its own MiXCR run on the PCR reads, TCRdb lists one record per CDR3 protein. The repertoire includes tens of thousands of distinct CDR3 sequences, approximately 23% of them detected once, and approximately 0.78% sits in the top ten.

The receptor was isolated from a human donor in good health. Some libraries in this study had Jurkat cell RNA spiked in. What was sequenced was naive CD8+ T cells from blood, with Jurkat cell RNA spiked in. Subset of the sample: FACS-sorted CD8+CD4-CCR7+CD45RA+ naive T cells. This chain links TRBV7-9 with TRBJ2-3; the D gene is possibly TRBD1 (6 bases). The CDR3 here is CASSYGQYTDKQYF. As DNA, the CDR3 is TGTGCCAGCAGCTATGGACAGTACACAGATAAGCAGTATTTT.